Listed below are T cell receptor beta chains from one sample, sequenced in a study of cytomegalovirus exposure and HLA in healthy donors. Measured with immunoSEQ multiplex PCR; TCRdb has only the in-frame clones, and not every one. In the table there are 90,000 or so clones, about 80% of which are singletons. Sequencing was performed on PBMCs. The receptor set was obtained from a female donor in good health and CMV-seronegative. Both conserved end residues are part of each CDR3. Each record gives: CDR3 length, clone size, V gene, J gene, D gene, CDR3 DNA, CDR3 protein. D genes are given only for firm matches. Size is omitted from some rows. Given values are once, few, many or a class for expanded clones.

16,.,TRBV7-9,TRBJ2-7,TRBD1,TGTGCCAGCGGCCCAGATCCCCCCGCGACAGGGTTCGAGCAGTACTTC,CASGPDPPATGFEQYF
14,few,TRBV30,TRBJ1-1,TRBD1,TGTGCCTGGAGTGCTACAGGGGGCAACACTGAAGCTTTCTTT,CAWSATGGNTEAFF
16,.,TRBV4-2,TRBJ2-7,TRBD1,TGTGCCAGCAGCCAAGGACAGGGGTCGCCCTCCTACGAGCAGTACTTC,CASSQGQGSPSYEQYF
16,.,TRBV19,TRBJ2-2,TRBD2,TGTGCCAGTAGTATCGGAGCGGGGGGCCCGGTCGGGGAGCTGTTTTTT,CASSIGAGGPVGELFF
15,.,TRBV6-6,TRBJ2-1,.,TGTGCCAGCAGTTACTCAGAGAGCTCCTACAATGAGCAGTTCTTC,CASSYSESSYNEQFF
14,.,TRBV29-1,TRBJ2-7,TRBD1,TGCAGCGCCGGGGGACAGGGCTACTCCTACGAGCAGTACTTC,CSAGGQGYSYEQYF
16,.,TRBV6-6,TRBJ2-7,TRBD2,TGTGCCAGCAGTTACTCCCAAGCGGGGGTTGGTGGGGAGCAGTACTTC,CASSYSQAGVGGEQYF
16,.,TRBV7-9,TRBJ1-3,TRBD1,TGTGCCAGCAGCGTAATTCGGACAGGGTCTGGAAACACCATATATTTT,CASSVIRTGSGNTIYF
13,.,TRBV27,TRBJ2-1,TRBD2,TGTGCCAGCAGTTTGGGACTAGCGAATGAGCAGTTCTTC,CASSLGLANEQFF
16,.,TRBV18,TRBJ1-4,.,TGTGCCAGCTCACCACGTGCAGGTACAACTAATGAAAAACTGTTTTTT,CASSPRAGTTNEKLFF
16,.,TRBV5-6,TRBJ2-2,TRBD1,TGTGCCAGCAGCTCAATAAAATACAGGGGAACCGGGGAGCTGTTTTTT,CASSSIKYRGTGELFF
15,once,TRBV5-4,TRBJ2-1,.,TGTGCCAGCAGCTTGGGAGGGAGCTCCTACAATGAGCAGTTCTTC,CASSLGGSSYNEQFF
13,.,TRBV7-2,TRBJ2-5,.,TGTGCCAGCAGCGATAGTGCGGTGCAGACCCAGTACTTC,CASSDSAVQTQYF
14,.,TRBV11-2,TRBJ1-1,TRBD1,TGTGCCAGCACCCTGGACAGGGATTCCGCTGAAGCTTTCTTT,CASTLDRDSAEAFF
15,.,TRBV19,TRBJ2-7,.,TGTGCCAGTAGTATAGATCTTACAGGATCCTACGAGCAGTACTTC,CASSIDLTGSYEQYF
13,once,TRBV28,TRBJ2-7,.,TGTGCCAGCAGTCTAGGGGTCCTCTACGAGCAGTACTTC,CASSLGVLYEQYF
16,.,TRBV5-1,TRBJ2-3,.,TGCGCCAGCAGTCCGGGACTCCAACCCCCCACAGATACGCAGTATTTT,CASSPGLQPPTDTQYF
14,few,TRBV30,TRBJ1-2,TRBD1,TGTGCCTGGAGCGATGCCGGGACAGGGTATGGCTACACCTTC,CAWSDAGTGYGYTF
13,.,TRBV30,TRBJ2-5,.,TGTGCCTGGATGGGACGGGGGCAAGAGACCCAGTACTTC,CAWMGRGQETQYF
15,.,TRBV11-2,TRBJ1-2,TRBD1,TGTGCCAGCAGCCTGAGAGTCGACAGGGACTATGGCTACACCTTC,CASSLRVDRDYGYTF
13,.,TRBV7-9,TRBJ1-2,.,TGTGCCAGCAGCCGTGACAGTCGATATGGCTACACCTTC,CASSRDSRYGYTF
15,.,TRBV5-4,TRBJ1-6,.,TGTGCCAGCAGCTCCCAGGGCAGGACTAATTCACCCCTCCACTTT,CASSSQGRTNSPLHF
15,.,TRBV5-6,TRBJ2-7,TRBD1,TGTGCCAGCAGCCTAACCGGGACAGGTTTCTACGAGCAGTACTTC,CASSLTGTGFYEQYF
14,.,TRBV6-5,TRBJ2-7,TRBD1,TGTGCCAGCAGGTGGGACAGGGAGGTTTTCGAGCAGTACTTC,CASRWDREVFEQYF
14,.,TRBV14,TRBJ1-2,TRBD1,TGTGCCAGCAGCTCGGCTCAGGGGGCAGGTGGCTACACCTTC,CASSSAQGAGGYTF
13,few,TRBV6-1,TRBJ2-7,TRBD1,TGTGCCAGCATTAGCGGACAGGGCTACGAGCAGTACTTC,CASISGQGYEQYF
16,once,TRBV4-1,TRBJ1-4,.,TGCGCCAGCAGCCAAATTACAGGGTCAACTAATGAAAAACTGTTTTTT,CASSQITGSTNEKLFF
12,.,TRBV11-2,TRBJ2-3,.,TGTGCCAGCAGCTTAGGCGCAGATACGCAGTATTTT,CASSLGADTQYF
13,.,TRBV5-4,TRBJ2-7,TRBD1,TGTGCCAGCAGCTCCGGGACAGGGCTCGAGCAGTACTTC,CASSSGTGLEQYF
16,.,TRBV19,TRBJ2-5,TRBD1,TGTGCCAGTAGTGAAACCGGGACAGGGGTCCAAGAGACCCAGTACTTC,CASSETGTGVQETQYF